A single sample is the source of the 10 T cell receptor beta chains below, sequenced in a study of T-cell reconstitution after alpha-beta-depleted transplantation in children. Unique molecular identifiers were incorporated into the prepared TCRbeta library. TCRdb independently ran MiXCR on the PCR reads; one entry per CDR3 protein. The sample gives about 870,000 distinct CDR3 sequences, about 16% of which show up once; just under 5% is in the top ten. The sequencing here drew on PBMCs, mostly from graft donor cells, taken 360 days after TCRalphabeta/CD19-depleted stem cell transplant. The receptors come from a male patient aged 10 to 17 who had a stem cell transplant for acute lymphoblastic leukemia, so the T cells may come from the graft donor.

The chain is built from TRBV3-1 and TRBJ2-1, with 9 bases that match TRBD2. The V and J ends lost 0 bases and 7 bases, in that order; junction bases with no gene match: 10. The CDR3 totals 17 residues. Germline CDR1 reads LGHDT; CDR2 reads YNNKEL (reference sequence). The chain's CDR3 is CASSQDRLAGIDNEQFF. The CDR3 bases are TGTGCCAGCAGCCAAGATCGGCTAGCGGGAATCGATAATGAGCAGTTCTTC.

The chain joins TRBV7-8 to TRBJ1-4; TRBD1 is a possible D gene (5 bases). V was shortened by 1 base and J by 8 bases, with 8 bases between the two germline ends. Per the germline V gene, CDR1 is SGHVS and CDR2 is FQNEAQ. CDR3 length equals 13 residues. As DNA, the CDR3 is TGTGCCAGCAGCTTAGGGGAGGGGGAAAAACTGTTTTTT. This sequence encodes CASSLGEGEKLFF.

This clonotype was counted only a few times. V usage is TRBV3-1 and J usage is TRBJ2-1; D is possibly TRBD2 (6 bases). Germline CDR1 LGHDT, CDR2 YNNKEL (reference sequence). The CDR3 extends over 16 amino acids. V shed 0 bases and J shed 6 bases, with 15 bases lying between them. The CDR3 DNA follows: TGTGCCAGCAGCCAAGAGGGCCTAGCGATGGCCAATGAGCAGTTCTTC. As protein: CASSQEGLAMANEQFF.

The chain is built from TRBV10-3 and TRBJ2-7; 7 nucleotides match TRBD2. Germline assignment: CDR1 ENHRY and CDR2 SYGVKD. J lost 4 bases, V lost 5 bases, and 14 bases had no gene match. The CDR3 length is 16 residues. CDR3 sequence: CAISINRDYAPYEQYF. CDR3 sequence (DNA): TGTGCCATCAGTATTAATCGGGACTACGCTCCATACGAGCAGTACTTC.

This clonotype was counted at least ten times. The chain carries TRBV5-1 and TRBJ2-1, with D possibly TRBD2 on 6 matching bases. V shed 3 bases and J shed 1 base, with 11 bases lying between them. This CDR3 has 15 amino acids. The germline V gene has CDR1 SGHRS and CDR2 YFSETQ. The chain's CDR3 is CASSWGVGSYNEQFF. The CDR3 bases are TGCGCCAGCAGCTGGGGGGTCGGATCCTACAATGAGCAGTTCTTC.

There are a few counts of this clonotype. The J gene is TRBJ2-7, the V gene TRBV5-1; D is ambiguous. V shed 1 base and J shed 0 bases, with 14 bases lying between them. The CDR3 length is 16 residues. Germline V lookup: CDR1 SGHRS, CDR2 YFSETQ. The CDR3: CASSLKSSSYSYEQYF. CDR3 nucleotide sequence: TGCGCCAGCAGCTTGAAGTCGAGTTCCTACTCCTACGAGCAGTACTTC.

This clonotype showed up just a few times. The V and J genes are TRBV20-1 and TRBJ1-1; possible D gene TRBD1, 5 bases. The V end was cut by 0 bases, the J end by 12 bases, with 23 bases between. Germline lookup yields CDR1 DFQATT and CDR2 SNEGSKA (reference sequence). This CDR3 is 15 amino acids long. CDR3 in amino acids: CSARDFRADTPSPFF. DNA of the CDR3: TGCAGTGCTAGAGATTTCAGGGCGGACACTCCTTCTCCTTTCTTT.

This clonotype was seen a few times. The CDR3 DNA reads as TGCGCCAGCAGTTTTGGGGATGTGGGGGCCAACGTCCTGACTTTC. Translated: CASSFGDVGANVLTF. The V gene is TRBV5-1, the J gene TRBJ2-6; D is unresolved. Germline CDR1 reads SGHRS; CDR2 reads YFSETQ. The ends were cut back, 5 bases at V and 4 bases at J, with 13 bases in the middle. The CDR3 sequence is 15 residues long. The variable domain in full, with the rest retrieved from reference TRBV5-1 and TRBJ2-6, is KAGVTQTPRYLIKTRGQQVTLSCSPISGHRSVSWYQQTPGQGLQFLFEYFSETQRNKGNFPGRFSGRQFSNSRSEMNVSTLELGDSALYLCASSFGDVGANVLTFGAGSRLTVL.

Regarding this clonotype: A much larger clone lies one base from this, so it may be a read error. J is TRBJ2-3 and V is TRBV3-1, with D uncertain. Germline V gene lookup returns CDR1 LGHDT and CDR2 YNNKEL (reference sequence). This CDR3 comprises 11 residues. Trimming stripped 2 bases from V and 5 bases from J, with 2 bases between. Here the CDR3 DNA reads TGTGCCAGCAGCCAAATAGATACGCAGTATTTT. It encodes CASSQIDTQYF.

This clonotype was observed a single time. The chain is built from TRBV20-1 and TRBJ2-7; the D is unclear. In germline, CDR1 is DFQATT, CDR2 SNEGSKA (reference sequence). The V gene lost 0 bases and the J gene lost 3 bases, with 18 bases spanning the gap. The CDR3 spans 16 residues. The CDR3 spells CSARDFGLVGRYEQYF. The CDR3 region has the DNA TGCAGTGCTAGAGATTTCGGGCTAGTAGGGCGCTACGAGCAGTACTTC.